The clone carrying this T cell receptor delta chain is termed large. Other DNA variants within this sample encode the same CDR3. These data are taken from a study of gamma-delta T cells after stem cell transplantation. TCRdb redid clone calling on the RT-PCR reads using CATT. Of 2,000 to 2,500 delta-chain clones in the sample, approximately 20% are singletons; the top ten hold 25%. The length of the CDR3 is 27 residues. Germline V CDR1 and CDR2: GEAIGNYY, EKD. Trimming took 3 bases from V and 0 from J; bases not matched to a gene: 29. Source material: gamma-delta T cells. The source is a human donor. It is not recorded whose cells these are; they may come from a transplant donor. The J gene is TRDJ3, the V gene TRDV2; TRDD3 aligns across 12 bases. This CDR3 is CACDPFLRGPYWGILPYSSWDTRQMFF. Written as DNA, the CDR3 is TGTGCCTGTGACCCCTTCCTACGCGGTCCGTACTGGGGGATACTTCCCTATAGCTCCTGGGACACCCGACAGATGTTTTTC.